This entry lists 28 T cell receptor beta chains sequenced from one sample in a study of Ad26.COV2.S vaccination and SARS-CoV-2 variants. Profiling relied on immunoSEQ multiplex PCR, and the TCRdb table lists in-frame clones only, not all of them. The sample has about 390,000 clones; about 85% are singletons. The treatment here: 15 to 20 received Ad26.COV2.S at low or high dose, single or two shots; about five received placebo; per-sample allocation not given. Sampling happened 63 days after the first vaccine or placebo injection. Sequences were derived from peripheral blood, sampled in a trial of Ad26.COV2.S vaccine versus placebo. All receptors come from a person aged 18 to 59 who received the Ad26.COV2.S COVID-19 vaccine or a placebo.

The chain employs TRBV14 and TRBJ1-5, with D possibly being TRBD1 (5 bases). Germline V gene data show CDR1 as SGHDN and CDR2 as FVKESK. The CDR3 sequence is 18 residues long. V lost 0 bases to trimming and J lost 6 bases, with 21 bases between them. CDR3 coding DNA: TGTGCCAGCAGCCAAGATGGATTTGAGCAGGGAATGAGTCAGCCCCAGCATTTT. This codes for CASSQDGFEQGMSQPQHF. Full variable domain (missing parts from reference TRBV14 and TRBJ1-5): EAGVTQFPSHSVIEKGQTVTLRCDPISGHDNLYWYRRVMGKEIKFLLHFVKESKQDESGMPNNRFLAERTGGTYSTLKVQPAELEDSGVYFCASSQDGFEQGMSQPQHFGDGTRLSIL.

This chain connects TRBV5-1 to TRBJ1-2, with 11 bases aligning to TRBD1. Germline V gives CDR1 SGHRS, CDR2 YFSETQ. This CDR3 has 15 residues. With V trimmed by 3 bases and J by 3 bases, 4 bases remained unmatched. CDR3 protein: CASSYWDRGDYGYTF. The CDR3 bases are TGCGCCAGCAGCTACTGGGACAGGGGGGACTATGGCTACACCTTC. The full variable domain, rest sourced from reference TRBV5-1 and TRBJ1-2, is KAGVTQTPRYLIKTRGQQVTLSCSPISGHRSVSWYQQTPGQGLQFLFEYFSETQRNKGNFPGRFSGRQFSNSRSEMNVSTLELGDSALYLCASSYWDRGDYGYTFGSGTRLTVV.

The chain links TRBV13 to TRBJ2-1; D unresolved. The V gene's germline CDR1 is PRHDT and CDR2 FYEKMQ (reference sequence). V was trimmed by 4 bases and J by 7 bases, leaving 5 bases between them. The CDR3 loop spans 11 amino acids. CDR3 loop: CASSSWNEQFF. Here the CDR3 DNA reads TGTGCCAGCAGCTCTTGGAATGAGCAGTTCTTC.

This chain links TRBV4-1 with TRBJ1-2, with D uncertain. Between the trimmed V and J ends, which lost 5 bases and 8 bases, there was a span of 12 bases. CDR3 length: 12 residues. Looked up from germline, CDR1 is MGHRA and CDR2 is YSYEKL. CDR3 sequence (DNA): TGCGCCAGCAGCGCGGATAACGAGGGCTACACCTTC. It is translated as CASSADNEGYTF.

Worth noting for this clone: The identical CDR3 is also encoded by other nucleotide sequences in the sample. The chain couples TRBV5-1 to TRBJ2-5, with TRBD2 matching 7 bases. Per germline, CDR1 SGHRS and CDR2 YFSETQ. V was clipped by 4 bases and J by 2 bases; unmatched bases: 2. The CDR3 runs 13 residues. The CDR3 region has the DNA TGCGCCAGCAGCCCCGGGGGGCAAGAGACCCAGTACTTC. Translation gives CASSPGGQETQYF.

The chain uses TRBV5-6 and TRBJ1-1; maybe TRBD1 (5 bases). V lost 3 bases and J 5 bases, leaving 14 bases between the germline ends. The germline V gene encodes CDR1 SGHDT and CDR2 YYEEEE. The CDR3 loop spans 14 amino acids. This CDR3 reads CASSSTGGRTEAFF. In DNA, the CDR3 is TGTGCCAGCAGCTCCACGGGGGGTAGGACTGAAGCTTTCTTT.

The V gene is TRBV30, the J gene TRBJ1-1; D remains unclear. There are 13 residues in the CDR3. V was trimmed by 1 base and J by 5 bases, leaving 11 bases between them. CDR1 and CDR2 (germline): GTSNPN, SVGIG (reference sequence). As DNA, the CDR3 is TGTGCCTGGAGTGGGAGGTCGGATACTGAAGCTTTCTTT. Its translation is CAWSGRSDTEAFF.

This chain connects TRBV4-2 to TRBJ1-2; 8 bases fit TRBD1. With V trimmed by 2 bases and J by 4 bases, 3 bases remained unmatched. This CDR3 is 14 amino acids long. The germline gives CDR1 LGHNA, CDR2 YNFKEQ. The CDR3 DNA follows: TGTGCCAGCAGCCAAACAGGGGGATCCTATGGCTACACCTTC. Protein product: CASSQTGGSYGYTF.

The CDR3 DNA is TGTGCCAGCTCCCCTCAGGAGGGGGGCCAAGAGACCCAGTACTTC. Translation gives CASSPQEGGQETQYF. The V call is TRBV18, the J call TRBJ2-5; D tentatively fits TRBD1 or TRBD2 (6 bases each). V shed 6 bases and J shed 1 base, with 15 bases lying between them. There are 15 residues in the CDR3. Germline values: CDR1 KGHSH, CDR2 LQKENI.

Written as DNA, the CDR3 is TGTGCCATCAGTGACAGAGACTACGAGCAGTACTTC. Protein product: CAISDRDYEQYF. This sequence joins TRBV10-3 and TRBJ2-7, with D hard to call. Germline CDR1 and CDR2: ENHRY and SYGVKD. The CDR3 runs to 12 residues. Trimming took off 3 bases at V and 3 bases at J, with 6 bases between the two ends.

This chain connects TRBV29-1 to TRBJ2-5; D tentatively fits TRBD1 or TRBD2 (5 bases each). V was clipped by 6 bases and J by 5 bases, with 22 bases between them. Germline-derived CDR1 and CDR2 are SQVTM and ANQGSEA. This CDR3 is 15 amino acids long. For the CDR3, the DNA is TGCAGCGTAGAGAGGGGCATGGGCCTTTTGGAGACCCAGTACTTC. Its translation is CSVERGMGLLETQYF.

This clone is a singleton in its sample. The rearrangement links TRBV7-2 to TRBJ2-5, with no clear D. V dropped 2 bases and J dropped 5 bases, with 9 bases sitting between them. The length of the CDR3 is 13 residues. Per germline, CDR1 SGHTA and CDR2 FQGNSA. The CDR3 DNA is TGTGCCAGCAGCTTAATATCGGCGGAGACCCAGTACTTC. Translated: CASSLISAETQYF.

The chain has TRBV4-3 and TRBJ2-3, with 13 bases aligning to TRBD2. This CDR3 is built from 17 residues. Trimming at V came to 1 base and at J to 5 bases, leaving 6 bases not matched to a gene. Germline CDR1 reads LGHNA; CDR2 reads YSLEER. The CDR3 DNA sequence: TGCGCCAGCAGCCAAGGGGGACTAGCGGGGTTTTTAGATACGCAGTATTTT. Residues: CASSQGGLAGFLDTQYF.

This clone appeared a few times. The chain uses TRBV6-1 and TRBJ1-1; D uncertain. V lost 4 bases, J lost 0 bases, and 18 bases lay in between. The CDR3 is made up of 17 amino acids. Germline V gene lookup returns CDR1 MNHNS and CDR2 SASEGT. This CDR3 is CASSVYLGSGMNTEAFF. The DNA for the CDR3 is TGTGCCAGCAGTGTTTATCTGGGCTCCGGGATGAACACTGAAGCTTTCTTT.

V and J are TRBV11-2 and TRBJ1-2; 7 positions match TRBD1. V was clipped by 4 bases and J by 2 bases; unmatched bases: 7. The germline V gene has CDR1 SGHAT and CDR2 FQNNGV. CDR3 length: 15 residues. The CDR3 sequence: CASSSYRGGNYGYTF. The CDR3 DNA reads TGTGCCAGCAGCTCATACAGGGGCGGGAACTATGGCTACACCTTC.

The J gene is TRBJ1-2, the V gene TRBV4-1, with a possible D match to TRBD1 (6 bases). This CDR3 spans 15 amino acids. The V end lost 0 bases, the J end lost 3 bases, and 11 bases lay between the germline ends. Germline values: CDR1 MGHRA, CDR2 YSYEKL. DNA of the CDR3: TGCGCCAGCAGCCAAGAAGGACAGTCCCACTATGGCTACACCTTC. Translated, it gives CASSQEGQSHYGYTF.

CDR3 loop: CASSSRTGKYSNQPQHF. The CDR3 region has the DNA TGTGCCAGCAGCTCGCGGACAGGGAAATATAGCAATCAGCCCCAGCATTTT. The chain has TRBV7-8 and TRBJ1-5; 8 bases are shared with TRBD1. The trim removed 4 bases at V and 0 bases at J, leaving 8 bases unmatched. This CDR3 has 17 residues. From germline, CDR1 is SGHVS and CDR2 FQNEAQ. Together with reference TRBV7-8 and TRBJ1-5, the CDR3 gives the full variable domain: GAGVSQSPRYKVAKRGQDVALRCDPISGHVSLFWYQQALGQGPEFLTYFQNEAQLDKSGLPSDRFFAERPEGSVSTLKIQRTQQEDSAVYLCASSSRTGKYSNQPQHFGDGTRLSIL.

V and J are TRBV29-1 and TRBJ1-1; 7 nucleotides line up with TRBD1. Germline V gene sequence: CDR1 SQVTM, CDR2 ANQGSEA. Trimming at V came to 7 bases and at J to 2 bases, leaving 7 bases not matched to a gene. This CDR3 is 13 amino acids long. The CDR3 region has the DNA TGCAGCGCCGGGGCAGGGGGAAACACTGAAGCTTTCTTT. Amino acids: CSAGAGGNTEAFF.

This chain links TRBV2 with TRBJ1-1; TRBD1 might be the D (6 bases). Deletions cut 6 bases from V and 6 bases from J, with 14 bases between. The CDR3 consists of 13 residues. CDR1 is SNHLY and CDR2 is FYNNEI in the germline V gene. The CDR3: CASRLQGISEAFF. CDR3 DNA sequence: TGTGCCAGCAGATTACAGGGCATCTCTGAAGCTTTCTTT.

V usage is TRBV2 and J usage is TRBJ2-3; D ambiguous. Trimming shortened V by 5 bases and J by 6 bases, and 9 bases separated the two germline ends. The V gene's germline CDR1 is SNHLY and CDR2 FYNNEI. The CDR3 totals 12 residues. CDR3 sequence reads: CASSPVRDTQYF. CDR3 in DNA: TGTGCCAGCAGTCCCGTACGGGATACGCAGTATTTT.

The chain carries TRBV14 and TRBJ1-3, with 7 bases identical to TRBD1. The CDR3 has 16 amino acids. Trimming at V came to 4 bases and at J to 0 bases, leaving 6 bases not matched to a gene. From germline, CDR1 is SGHDN and CDR2 FVKESK. CDR3 DNA: TGTGCCAGCAGCCGGTTCCCAGGGGGCTCTGGAAACACCATATATTTT. Residues: CASSRFPGGSGNTIYF.

This chain links TRBV15 with TRBJ2-2, with a weak D call TRBD2 (5 bases). Germline V lookup: CDR1 LNHNV, CDR2 YYDKDF (reference sequence). Trimming pared 1 base from V and 1 base from J, leaving 7 bases between. This CDR3 region has 15 residues. The CDR3 protein is CATSRGAGNTGELFF. The CDR3 coding sequence is TGTGCCACCAGCAGAGGGGCGGGGAACACCGGGGAGCTGTTTTTT. The full variable domain, completed using reference TRBV15 and TRBJ2-2, is DAMVIQNPRYQVTQFGKPVTLSCSQTLNHNVMYWYQQKSSQAPKLLFHYYDKDFNNEADTPDNFQSRRPNTSFCFLDIRSPGLGDTAMYLCATSRGAGNTGELFFGEGSRLTVL.

Only a few counts were recorded for this clone. This chain connects TRBV19 to TRBJ1-3; D remains ambiguous. V was pared by 3 bases and J by 3 bases, with 6 bases between. CDR1 and CDR2 from the germline V gene are LNHDA and SQIVND (reference sequence). This CDR3 is 13 amino acids long. The CDR3 sequence: CASSMSDGNTIYF. CDR3 bases: TGTGCCAGTAGTATGTCCGATGGAAACACCATATATTTT. The variable domain in full, with the rest retrieved from reference TRBV19 and TRBJ1-3, is DGGITQSPKYLFRKEGQNVTLSCEQNLNHDAMYWYRQDPGQGLRLIYYSQIVNDFQKGDIAEGYSVSREKKESFPLTVTSAQKNPTAFYLCASSMSDGNTIYFGEGSWLTVV.

This clone was seen a single time. The rearrangement uses TRBV7-9 and TRBJ2-1, with D hard to call. CDR1 and CDR2 (germline): SEHNR, FQNEAQ (reference sequence). Trimming stripped 7 bases from V and 0 bases from J, with 10 bases between. The CDR3 extends over 14 amino acids. The CDR3 DNA reads as TGTGCCAGCATCCCCGGATACTCCTACAATGAGCAGTTCTTC. Its translation: CASIPGYSYNEQFF.

The rearrangement uses TRBV4-3 and TRBJ1-4; 7 nucleotides agree with TRBD1. Germline CDR1 reads LGHNA; CDR2 reads YSLEER. The CDR3 covers 17 residues. Trimming took 0 bases from V and 2 from J; bases not matched to a gene: 6. The CDR3 nucleotides read TGCGCCAGCAGCCAAGAACAGGCAGGGGGTACTAATGAAAAACTGTTTTTT. This sequence encodes CASSQEQAGGTNEKLFF.

This clone was seen once. This chain uses TRBV6-5 with TRBJ1-1; a possible D gene is TRBD1 (6 bases). Germline V gene lookup returns CDR1 MNHEY and CDR2 SVGAGI. Between the trimmed V and J ends, which lost 6 bases and 3 bases, there was a span of 14 bases. This CDR3 is 14 amino acids long. In nucleotides, the CDR3 is TGTGCCAGCAGCCAGGGGTGGGTGGACACTGAAGCTTTCTTT. Protein: CASSQGWVDTEAFF.

The chain recombines TRBV2 with TRBJ1-6; TRBD1 agrees at 8 bases. The germline V gene encodes CDR1 SNHLY and CDR2 FYNNEI. CDR3 length: 15 residues. V trimming: 2 bases; J trimming: 8 bases; junction bases outside the gene matches: 5. In DNA, the CDR3 is TGTGCCAGCAGTGAACAGGGCAGGGGGCATTCACCCCTCCACTTT. This codes for CASSEQGRGHSPLHF.

V and J are TRBV7-2 and TRBJ1-5; TRBD1 matches at 10 bases. Germline trimming cut 5 bases from V and 2 bases from J; bases unmatched to any gene: 15. Germline CDR1 is SGHTA and CDR2 is FQGNSA. This CDR3 comprises 19 residues. CDR3 sequence reads: CASSPITGQGFGGNQPQHF. The CDR3 DNA reads as TGTGCCAGCAGCCCAATAACGGGACAGGGGTTTGGCGGCAATCAGCCCCAGCATTTT.